This TCR beta chain was recorded in a study of T cell clonotyping in hematopoietic cell transplantation. Study background: Cytoreduction preceded collection of pretransplant recipient samples. Study-level findings and limits: At the given depth, recipient repertoires were over 95% de novo clonotypes.

Assay: immunoSEQ multiplex PCR; the TCRdb copy retains only in-frame clones and omits some. Of some 30,000 clones in the sample, around 80% were seen once. This clone was seen just once. The target antigen is unknown. The CDR3 is made up of 15 amino acids. The V gene's germline CDR1 is SGHDT and CDR2 YYEEEE. Trimming stripped 4 bases from V and 4 bases from J, with 14 bases between. Time point denoted: recipient sample about 28 days before transplant, after cytoreduction. The TCR comes from a woman younger than 45 with chronic myeloid leukemia. Some clones in this sample may be carry-over from other donors' samples. Sequencing was performed on peripheral blood mononuclear cells, taken before stem cell transplant. The V call is TRBV5-6, the J call TRBJ2-2; D possibly uses TRBD1 or TRBD2 (5 bases each). Here the CDR3 reads CASSKKWGSTGELFF. CDR3 DNA sequence: TGTGCCAGCAGCAAAAAATGGGGGAGCACCGGGGAGCTGTTTTTT.